A single sample is the source of the 15 T cell receptor beta chains below, sequenced in a study of blood T cells in healthy people across ages. Sample-barcoded 5' priming and a J-beta primer mix drove a second PCR of 7 to 11 cycles. One entry per CDR3 protein, called by TCRdb with MiXCR from the 5' RACE reads. The sample lists around 1.5 million distinct CDR3 sequences, approximately 38% occurring once. The material sequenced was blood. The origin of the receptors is a woman aged 18-29 years in good health.

The chain employs TRBV30 and TRBJ2-5; D gene uncertain. The J call may be wrong; the DNA end is better matched by TRBJ2-7. This CDR3 spans 15 amino acids. Per the germline V gene, CDR1 is GTSNPN and CDR2 is SVGIG (reference sequence). The CDR3 bases are TGTGCCTGGAGTAATCCACGGACGGCGTGGTACGAGCAGTACTTC. This encodes CAWSNPRTAWYEQYF.

The V call is TRBV6-1, the J call TRBJ2-1, with a tentative D call TRBD1 (5 bases). With 6 bases removed from V and 8 bases from J, the gap between germline ends came to 11 bases. This CDR3 region has 12 residues. Germline V gives CDR1 MNHNS, CDR2 SASEGT. The CDR3 loop is CASSPQVDEQFF. The CDR3 DNA reads as TGTGCCAGCAGCCCACAGGTCGATGAGCAGTTCTTC.

A remark on this clonotype: A read error may account for a junction end that differs from germline. J is TRBJ2-5 and V is TRBV27; a weak D match, TRBD1 (5 bases). With the DNA end fitting TRBJ2-7 better, the J assignment may be wrong. The CDR3 is 15 amino acids. Germline V gene sequence: CDR1 MNHEY, CDR2 SMNVEV (reference sequence). DNA of the CDR3: TGTGCCAACAGTTCTAGGGGCAGATCTACCTACGAGCAGTACTTC. It is translated as CANSSRGRSTYEQYF.

This chain links TRBV4-1 with TRBJ2-1, with 8 bases identical to TRBD1. The CDR3 is 19 residues long. Trimming at V came to 1 base and at J to 4 bases, leaving 15 bases not matched to a gene. Per germline, CDR1 MGHRA and CDR2 YSYEKL. CDR3 loop: CASSQAGGQGIRGYNEQFF. In nucleotides, the CDR3 is TGCGCCAGCAGCCAAGCCGGAGGACAGGGTATCCGGGGATACAATGAGCAGTTCTTC.

This clonotype was found a few times. J is TRBJ2-2 and V is TRBV10-3; the D gene could be TRBD1 or TRBD2 (5 bases each). Germline-derived CDR1 and CDR2 are ENHRY and SYGVKD. Trimming pared 8 bases from V and 0 bases from J, leaving 10 bases between. This CDR3 comprises 14 residues. This CDR3 is CAIGTGSNTGELFF. CDR3 coding DNA: TGTGCCATCGGGACGGGATCGAACACCGGGGAGCTGTTTTTT.

The CDR3 DNA reads as TGCAGTCCCAGAGGTGGAGGGAACACTGAAGCTTTCTTT. It specifies CSPRGGGNTEAFF. The chain links TRBV20-1 to TRBJ1-1; D remains unclear. Germline V CDR1 and CDR2: DFQATT, SNEGSKA (reference sequence). Between the trimmed V and J ends, which lost 8 bases and 1 base, there was a span of 14 bases. CDR3 length: 13 amino acids.

The sample holds one count of this clonotype. This sequence joins TRBV2 and TRBJ1-6, with D tentatively TRBD1 (6 bases). Trimming stripped 6 bases from V and 6 bases from J, with 9 bases between. From germline, CDR1 is SNHLY and CDR2 FYNNEI. The CDR3 runs to 13 residues. The CDR3 bases are TGTGCCAGCAGCATGGACAGTAATTCACCCCTCCACTTT. Protein: CASSMDSNSPLHF.

This clonotype was counted a few times. The chain recombines TRBV11-2 with TRBJ2-7; D may match TRBD1 or TRBD2 (5 bases each). CDR3 size: 15 residues. Trimming removed 1 base at V and 6 bases at J, with 16 bases between. The V gene's germline CDR1 is SGHAT and CDR2 FQNNGV. The CDR3 sequence is CASSLVGTPIGEQYF. CDR3 in DNA: TGTGCCAGCAGCTTAGTTGGGACCCCGATTGGCGAGCAGTACTTC.

This clonotype was observed a single time. V and J are TRBV27 and TRBJ2-3; tentatively, D is TRBD1 (6 bases). This CDR3 region has 16 residues. Trimming cost V 8 bases and J 0 bases, with 18 bases left between them. CDR1 MNHEY and CDR2 SMNVEV come from the germline V gene (reference sequence). CDR3 nucleotide sequence: TGTGCCAGCGACTCTCAACAGGGCCCTAGCACAGATACGCAGTATTTT. It encodes CASDSQQGPSTDTQYF.

The V gene is TRBV25-1, the J gene TRBJ1-4; D is unresolved. The CDR3 has 17 amino acids. V was cut by 6 bases and J by 0 bases, with 17 bases left in between. Germline V gives CDR1 MGHDK, CDR2 SYGVNS. The CDR3 loop is CASRRGGFRATNEKLFF. The CDR3 DNA sequence: TGTGCCAGCAGGCGGGGAGGTTTTAGGGCAACTAATGAAAAACTGTTTTTT.

The table lists this clonotype with a count of one. The V and J genes are TRBV5-4 and TRBJ2-5, with 9 bases aligning to TRBD2. The CDR3 spans 15 residues. The germline V gene encodes CDR1 SGHNT and CDR2 YYREEE (reference sequence). The junction had 12 bases not matched to a gene; V was cut back by 0 bases and J by 12 bases. This CDR3 is CASSLGGLATAGEYF. In DNA, the CDR3 is TGTGCCAGCAGCTTGGGCGGACTAGCGACGGCTGGGGAGTACTTC.

The rearrangement links TRBV2 to TRBJ2-1, with D hard to call. The length of the CDR3 is 14 residues. Trimming took off 7 bases at V and 1 base at J, with 11 bases between the two ends. Looked up from germline, CDR1 is SNHLY and CDR2 is FYNNEI. CDR3 sequence (DNA): TGTGCCAGCACTCTCCTGGGGTCCTACAATGAGCAGTTCTTC. It encodes CASTLLGSYNEQFF.

J is TRBJ1-2 and V is TRBV3-1; D might be TRBD1 (6 bases). Germline CDR1 LGHDT, CDR2 YNNKEL (reference sequence). V shed 4 bases and J shed 9 bases, with 15 bases lying between them. The CDR3 runs 13 residues. The CDR3 here is CASSRYGQFSYTF. The CDR3 bases are TGTGCCAGCAGCCGATATGGACAGTTTAGCTACACCTTC.

As concerns this clonotype: Germline is not matched at one junction end, which may reflect a read error. V usage is TRBV10-3 and J usage is TRBJ1-2; D unclear. CDR1 and CDR2 from the germline V gene are ENHRY and SYGVKD. This CDR3 comprises 13 residues. The CDR3 DNA follows: TGTGCCATCACTAGTACGACCCTAGGTGGCTACATCTTC. Translated: CAITSTTLGGYIF.

The J gene is TRBJ2-1, the V gene TRBV25-1, with D tentatively TRBD2 (5 bases). Trimming removed 8 bases from V and 3 bases from J, with 8 bases in between. The CDR3 consists of 12 residues. Germline V lookup: CDR1 MGHDK, CDR2 SYGVNS. DNA for the CDR3: TGTGCCAGCGTTGGGAGCTACAATGAGCAGTTCTTC. Its translation is CASVGSYNEQFF.